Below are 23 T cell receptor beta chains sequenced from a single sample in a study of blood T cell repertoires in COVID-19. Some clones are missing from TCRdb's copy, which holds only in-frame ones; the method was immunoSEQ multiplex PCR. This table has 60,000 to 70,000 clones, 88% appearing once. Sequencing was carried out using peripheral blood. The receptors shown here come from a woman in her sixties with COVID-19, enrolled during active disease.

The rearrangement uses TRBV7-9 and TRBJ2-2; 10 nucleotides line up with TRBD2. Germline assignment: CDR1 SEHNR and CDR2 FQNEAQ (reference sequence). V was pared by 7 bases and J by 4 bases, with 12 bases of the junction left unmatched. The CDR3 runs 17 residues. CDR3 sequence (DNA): TGTGCCAGCACCAGAGGAGCGGGAGGGCCCGGCACCGGGGAGCTGTTTTTT. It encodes CASTRGAGGPGTGELFF.

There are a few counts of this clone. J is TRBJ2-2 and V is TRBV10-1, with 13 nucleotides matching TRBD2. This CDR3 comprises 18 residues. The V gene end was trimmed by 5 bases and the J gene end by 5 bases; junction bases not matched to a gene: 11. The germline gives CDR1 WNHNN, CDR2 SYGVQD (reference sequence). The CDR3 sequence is CASSRLAGGRRRTGELFF. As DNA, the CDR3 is TGCGCCAGCAGTAGACTAGCGGGGGGCAGGAGGAGGACCGGGGAGCTGTTTTTT.

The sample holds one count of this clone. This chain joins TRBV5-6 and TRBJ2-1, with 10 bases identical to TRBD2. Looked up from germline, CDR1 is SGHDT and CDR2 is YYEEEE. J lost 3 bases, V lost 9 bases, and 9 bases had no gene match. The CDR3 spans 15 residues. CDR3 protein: CATHIGLADYNEQFF. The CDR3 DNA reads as TGTGCCACCCACATTGGACTAGCGGACTACAATGAGCAGTTCTTC.

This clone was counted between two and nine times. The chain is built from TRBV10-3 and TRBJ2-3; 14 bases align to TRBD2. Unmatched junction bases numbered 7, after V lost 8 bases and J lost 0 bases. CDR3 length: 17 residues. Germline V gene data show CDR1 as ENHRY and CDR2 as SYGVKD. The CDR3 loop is CAIQGTSGRPSTDTQYF. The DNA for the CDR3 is TGTGCCATCCAGGGGACTAGCGGGAGACCGAGCACAGATACGCAGTATTTT.

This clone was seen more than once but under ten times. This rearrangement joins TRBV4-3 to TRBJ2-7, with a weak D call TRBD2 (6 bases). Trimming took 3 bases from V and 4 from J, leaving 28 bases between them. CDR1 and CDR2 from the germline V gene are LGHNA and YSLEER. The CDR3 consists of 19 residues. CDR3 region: CASSQLIAQPGLRGYEQYF. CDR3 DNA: TGCGCCAGCAGCCAGCTAATCGCACAGCCGGGACTTAGGGGTTACGAGCAGTACTTC.

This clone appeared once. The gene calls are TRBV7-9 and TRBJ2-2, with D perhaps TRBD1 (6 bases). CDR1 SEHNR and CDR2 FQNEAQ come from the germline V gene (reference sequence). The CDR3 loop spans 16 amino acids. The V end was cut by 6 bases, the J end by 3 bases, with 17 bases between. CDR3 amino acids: CASSSPRGTDTGELFF. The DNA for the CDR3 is TGTGCCAGCAGTTCACCTAGGGGGACGGACACCGGGGAGCTGTTTTTT.

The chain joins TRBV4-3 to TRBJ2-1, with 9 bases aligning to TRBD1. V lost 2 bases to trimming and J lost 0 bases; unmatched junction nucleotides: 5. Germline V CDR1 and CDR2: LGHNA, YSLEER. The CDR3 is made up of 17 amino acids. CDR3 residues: CASSQLLTGGSYNEQFF. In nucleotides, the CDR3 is TGCGCCAGCAGCCAACTCCTGACAGGGGGCTCCTACAATGAGCAGTTCTTC.

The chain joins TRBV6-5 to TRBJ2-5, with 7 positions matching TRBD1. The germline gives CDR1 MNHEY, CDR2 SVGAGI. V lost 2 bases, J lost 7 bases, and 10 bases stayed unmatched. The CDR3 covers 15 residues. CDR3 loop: CASSYREQGSGTQYF. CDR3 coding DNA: TGTGCCAGCAGTTACCGTGAACAGGGGTCCGGGACCCAGTACTTC.

CDR3 region: CASSPPQGRGNTEAFF. CDR3 coding DNA: TGTGCCAGCAGTCCACCACAGGGACGTGGGAACACTGAAGCTTTCTTT. The chain couples TRBV27 to TRBJ1-1; tentative D call: TRBD1 (6 bases). The V gene lost 5 bases and the J gene lost 1 base, with 17 bases spanning the gap. This CDR3 is 16 amino acids long. Per germline, CDR1 MNHEY and CDR2 SMNVEV (reference sequence).

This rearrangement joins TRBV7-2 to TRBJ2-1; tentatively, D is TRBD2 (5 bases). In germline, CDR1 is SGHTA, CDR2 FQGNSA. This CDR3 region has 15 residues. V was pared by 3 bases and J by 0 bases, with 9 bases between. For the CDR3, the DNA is TGTGCCAGCAGCTTCGGACTGTTCTCCTACAATGAGCAGTTCTTC. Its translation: CASSFGLFSYNEQFF. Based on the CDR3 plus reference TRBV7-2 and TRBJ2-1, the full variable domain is GAGVSQSPSNKVTEKGKDVELRCDPISGHTALYWYRQSLGQGLEFLIYFQGNSAPDKSGLPSDRFSAERTGGSVSTLTIQRTQQEDSAVYLCASSFGLFSYNEQFFGPGTRLTVL.

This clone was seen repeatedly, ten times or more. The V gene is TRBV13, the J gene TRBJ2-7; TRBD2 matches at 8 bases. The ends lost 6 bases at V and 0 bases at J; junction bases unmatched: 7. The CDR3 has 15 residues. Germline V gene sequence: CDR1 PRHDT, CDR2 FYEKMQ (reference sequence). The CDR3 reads CASRIRGGNSYEQYF. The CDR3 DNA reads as TGTGCCAGCAGGATACGGGGGGGAAACTCCTACGAGCAGTACTTC.

This CDR3 reads CASSLLRGMNTEAFF. The CDR3 nucleotides read TGTGCCAGCAGTTTATTAAGGGGCATGAACACTGAAGCTTTCTTT. This chain uses TRBV27 with TRBJ1-1, with D perhaps matching TRBD1 (5 bases). Germline V gives CDR1 MNHEY, CDR2 SMNVEV (reference sequence). With 1 base removed from V and 0 bases from J, the gap between germline ends came to 9 bases. The CDR3 has 15 amino acids.

This CDR3 is CASIGGLPNEQFF. In nucleotides, the CDR3 is TGTGCCAGCATCGGGGGACTACCCAATGAGCAGTTCTTC. This chain connects TRBV28 to TRBJ2-1; TRBD2 aligns across 7 bases. With 7 bases clipped from V and 6 bases from J, the junction kept 6 bases outside the gene matches. This CDR3 contains 13 residues. From germline, CDR1 is MDHEN and CDR2 SYDVKM.

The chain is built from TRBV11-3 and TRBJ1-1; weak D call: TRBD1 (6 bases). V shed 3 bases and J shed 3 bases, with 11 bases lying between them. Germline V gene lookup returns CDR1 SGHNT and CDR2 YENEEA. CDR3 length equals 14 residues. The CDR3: CASSFQQGYTEAFF. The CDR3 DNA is TGTGCCAGCAGCTTCCAACAGGGATACACTGAAGCTTTCTTT.

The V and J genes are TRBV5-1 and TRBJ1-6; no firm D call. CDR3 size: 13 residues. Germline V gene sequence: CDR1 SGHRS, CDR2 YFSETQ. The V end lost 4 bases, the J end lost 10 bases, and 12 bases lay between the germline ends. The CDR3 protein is CASSPNRESPLHF. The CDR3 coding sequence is TGCGCCAGCAGCCCGAACCGGGAGTCACCCCTCCACTTT.

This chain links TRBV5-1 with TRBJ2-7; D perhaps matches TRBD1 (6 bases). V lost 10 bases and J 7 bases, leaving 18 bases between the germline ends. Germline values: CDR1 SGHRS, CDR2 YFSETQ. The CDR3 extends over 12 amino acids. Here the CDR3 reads CASSRTGWEQYF. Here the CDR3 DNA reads TGCGCCTCCTCTAGAACAGGGTGGGAGCAGTACTTC.

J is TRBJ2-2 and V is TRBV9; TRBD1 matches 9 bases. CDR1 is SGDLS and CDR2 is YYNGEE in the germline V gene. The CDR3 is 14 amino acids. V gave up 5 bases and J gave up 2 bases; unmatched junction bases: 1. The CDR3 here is CASRQGANTGELFF. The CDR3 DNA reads TGTGCCAGCAGACAGGGGGCAAACACCGGGGAGCTGTTTTTT.

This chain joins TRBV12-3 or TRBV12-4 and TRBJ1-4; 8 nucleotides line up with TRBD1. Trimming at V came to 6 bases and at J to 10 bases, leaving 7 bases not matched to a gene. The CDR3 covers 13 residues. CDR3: CASRAQGAGKLFF. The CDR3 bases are TGTGCCAGCAGAGCCCAGGGGGCGGGAAAACTGTTTTTT.

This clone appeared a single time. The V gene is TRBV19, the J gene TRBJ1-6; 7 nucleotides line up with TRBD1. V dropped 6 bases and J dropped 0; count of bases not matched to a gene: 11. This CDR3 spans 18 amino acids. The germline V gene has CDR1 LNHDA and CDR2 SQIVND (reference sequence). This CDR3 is CASRDTYRGSSYNSPLHF. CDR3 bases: TGTGCCAGTAGGGACACCTACAGGGGTAGCTCCTATAATTCACCCCTCCACTTT.

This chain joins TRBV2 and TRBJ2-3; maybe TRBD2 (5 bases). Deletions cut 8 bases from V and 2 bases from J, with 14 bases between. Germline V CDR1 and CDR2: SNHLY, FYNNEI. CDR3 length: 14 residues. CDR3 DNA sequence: TGTGCCAGCGGGTCAGCGGCGGCCACAGATACGCAGTATTTT. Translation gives CASGSAAATDTQYF.

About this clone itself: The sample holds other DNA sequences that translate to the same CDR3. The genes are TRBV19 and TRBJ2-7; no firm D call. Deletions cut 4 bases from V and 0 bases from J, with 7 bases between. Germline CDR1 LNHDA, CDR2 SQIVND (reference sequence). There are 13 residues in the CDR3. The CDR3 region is CASSTGYSYEQYF. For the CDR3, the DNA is TGTGCCAGTAGTACAGGCTACTCCTACGAGCAGTACTTC.

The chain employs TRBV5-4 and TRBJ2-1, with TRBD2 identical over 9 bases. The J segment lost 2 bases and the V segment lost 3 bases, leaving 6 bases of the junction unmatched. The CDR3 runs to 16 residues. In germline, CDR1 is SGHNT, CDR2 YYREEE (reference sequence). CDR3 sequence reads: CASSSGTSFTYNEQFF. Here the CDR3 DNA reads TGTGCCAGCAGCTCCGGGACTAGCTTTACCTACAATGAGCAGTTCTTC.

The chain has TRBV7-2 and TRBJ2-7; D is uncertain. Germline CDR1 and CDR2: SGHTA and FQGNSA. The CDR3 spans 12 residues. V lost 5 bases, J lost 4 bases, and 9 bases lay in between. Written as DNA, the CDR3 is TGTGCCAGCAGCCTGCGAGAGTACGAGCAGTACTTC. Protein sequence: CASSLREYEQYF. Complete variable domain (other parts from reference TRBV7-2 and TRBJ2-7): GAGVSQSPSNKVTEKGKDVELRCDPISGHTALYWYRQSLGQGLEFLIYFQGNSAPDKSGLPSDRFSAERTGGSVSTLTIQRTQQEDSAVYLCASSLREYEQYFGPGTRLTVT.